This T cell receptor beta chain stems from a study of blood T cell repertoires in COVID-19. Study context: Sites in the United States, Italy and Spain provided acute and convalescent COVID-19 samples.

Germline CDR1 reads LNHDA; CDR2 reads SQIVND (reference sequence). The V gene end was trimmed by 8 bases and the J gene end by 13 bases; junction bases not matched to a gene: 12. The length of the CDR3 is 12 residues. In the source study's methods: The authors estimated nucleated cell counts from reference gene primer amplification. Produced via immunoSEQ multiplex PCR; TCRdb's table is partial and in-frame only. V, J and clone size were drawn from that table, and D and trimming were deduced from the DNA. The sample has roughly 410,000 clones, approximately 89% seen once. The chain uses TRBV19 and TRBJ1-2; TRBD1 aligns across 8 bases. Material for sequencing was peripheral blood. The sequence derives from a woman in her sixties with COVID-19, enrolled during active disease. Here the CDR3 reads CASLKYQGAPTF. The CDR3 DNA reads TGTGCCAGTCTCAAATACCAGGGGGCGCCCACCTTC.